This entry describes one T cell receptor (beta chain). CDR3 length: 15 residues. V lost 0 bases to trimming and J lost 5 bases; unmatched junction nucleotides: 6. Germline loops: CDR1 MGHRA, CDR2 YSYEKL. This sample was taken from a study of T cells in Graves' hyperthyroidism and ophthalmopathy. TCR beta CDR3 region amplification was performed from RNA transcripts. The TCR CDR3 first-round RT-PCR relied on the HTBI primer set. TCRdb independently ran MiXCR on the multiplex PCR reads; one entry per CDR3 protein. This table holds about 600,000 distinct CDR3 sequences, around 15% found once. The specimen was blood. This rearrangement joins TRBV4-1 to TRBJ1-1, with 7 positions matching TRBD1. This TCR was recovered from a middle-aged woman with Graves' ophthalmopathy. As DNA, the CDR3 is TGCGCCAGCAGCCAAGAGAACAGGGGCGGGACTGAAGCTTTCTTT. Encoded protein: CASSQENRGGTEAFF.